The 9 T cell receptor beta chains given below trace back to one sample, sequenced in a study of blood T cell repertoires in COVID-19. Clones were read by immunoSEQ multiplex PCR, and TCRdb kept only the in-frame ones, dropping some. The profile shows hundreds of thousands of clones, 85% to 90% of them singletons. The sequencing input was peripheral blood. The receptors derive from a young woman with acute or convalescent COVID-19.

This clone was detected only a few times. V is TRBV5-1 and J is TRBJ2-2, with 8 bases fitting TRBD1. CDR3 length: 13 residues. Per the germline V gene, CDR1 is SGHRS and CDR2 is YFSETQ. V trimming: 7 bases; J trimming: 7 bases; junction bases outside the gene matches: 6. The CDR3 nucleotides read TGCGCCAGCGGACAGGGAACGTACGGGGAGCTGTTTTTT. Residues: CASGQGTYGELFF.

V gene TRBV19 combines with J gene TRBJ1-1; D unresolved. Germline loops: CDR1 LNHDA, CDR2 SQIVND (reference sequence). The V and J ends lost 3 bases and 5 bases respectively, with 25 bases between them. The CDR3 is 18 residues long. CDR3: CASSMSLWRVAIRTEAFF. As DNA, the CDR3 is TGTGCCAGTAGTATGTCGTTGTGGCGGGTGGCCATTAGGACTGAAGCTTTCTTT. The whole variable domain, filled in from reference TRBV19 and TRBJ1-1, reads DGGITQSPKYLFRKEGQNVTLSCEQNLNHDAMYWYRQDPGQGLRLIYYSQIVNDFQKGDIAEGYSVSREKKESFPLTVTSAQKNPTAFYLCASSMSLWRVAIRTEAFFGQGTRLTVV.

J is TRBJ2-3 and V is TRBV7-9; TRBD2 aligns across 8 bases. The CDR3 is 14 amino acids. Germline CDR1 SEHNR, CDR2 FQNEAQ (reference sequence). V dropped 4 bases and J dropped 5; count of bases not matched to a gene: 5. The CDR3 DNA is TGTGCCAGCAGCTCCACAGCGGGGGTAGATACGCAGTATTTT. It encodes CASSSTAGVDTQYF.

The chain is built from TRBV7-3 and TRBJ1-5; D remains ambiguous. V lost 3 bases and J lost 7, with 16 bases in between. This CDR3 contains 15 residues. Germline V gene data show CDR1 as SGHTA and CDR2 as FQGTGA. DNA of the CDR3: TGTGCCAGCAGCTTGGTCCTGAGGGTTTGGCAGCCCCAGCATTTT. Its translation is CASSLVLRVWQPQHF.

The chain recombines TRBV11-3 with TRBJ2-2; TRBD1 matches 11 bases. After removal of 5 bases from V and 6 bases from J, the junction contained 14 bases not matched to a gene. Germline V gene sequence: CDR1 SGHNT, CDR2 YENEEA. The CDR3 contains 18 residues. The CDR3 DNA reads as TGTGCCAGCAGCCCTACTCCGGGGACAGGGGGTATCTCCGGGGAGCTGTTTTTT. It yields the protein CASSPTPGTGGISGELFF.

The chain is built from TRBV30 and TRBJ1-1, with TRBD1 matching 8 bases. In germline, CDR1 is GTSNPN, CDR2 SVGIG (reference sequence). Germline trimming cut 8 bases from V and 4 bases from J; bases unmatched to any gene: 3. There are 11 residues in the CDR3. The CDR3 is CALQGATEAFF. CDR3 in DNA: TGTGCCCTTCAGGGGGCCACTGAAGCTTTCTTT.

The chain links TRBV6-6 to TRBJ1-6; the match to TRBD1 covers 8 bases. CDR1 MNHNY and CDR2 SVGAGI come from the germline V gene (reference sequence). The junction had 10 bases not matched to a gene; V was cut back by 7 bases and J by 8 bases. This CDR3 comprises 15 residues. CDR3 in amino acids: CASTQIGTGDSPLHF. DNA for the CDR3: TGTGCCAGCACCCAAATAGGGACAGGAGATTCACCCCTCCACTTT.

The chain links TRBV5-1 to TRBJ1-3, with D possibly TRBD1 on 6 matching bases. The V gene's germline CDR1 is SGHRS and CDR2 YFSETQ. CDR3 length: 15 amino acids. V was shortened by 0 bases and J by 2 bases, with 9 bases between the two germline ends. CDR3 in DNA: TGCGCCAGCAGCTTGGATTCAGGGGCTGGAAACACCATATATTTT. It specifies CASSLDSGAGNTIYF.

This chain links TRBV30 with TRBJ2-7; D possibly corresponds to TRBD1 (5 bases). Germline CDR1 GTSNPN, CDR2 SVGIG (reference sequence). The CDR3 has 14 amino acids. Between the trimmed V and J ends, which lost 4 bases and 6 bases, there was a span of 19 bases. The CDR3 DNA follows: TGTGCCTGGAAAGGAGACTGGTTAGGGGTCGAGCAGTACTTC. The encoded protein is CAWKGDWLGVEQYF.